This T cell receptor beta chain was identified in a study of lymphopenia after photon versus proton radiotherapy. Data came from immunoSEQ multiplex PCR; TCRdb stores just in-frame clones and leaves some out. The table shows tens of thousands of clones, with roughly 81% occurring only once. Trimming shortened V by 6 bases and J by 2 bases, and 11 bases separated the two germline ends. The V gene's germline CDR1 is MNHNS and CDR2 SASEGT. The CDR3 is made up of 14 amino acids. This receptor was obtained from a woman between 50 and 59 years old with pancreatic cancer. The sample in question was peripheral blood, obtained from a patient treated with photon-based radiotherapy. This sequence joins TRBV6-1 and TRBJ1-3; tentatively, D is TRBD1 (6 bases). CDR3 residues: CASRRTETGNTIYF. As DNA, the CDR3 is TGTGCCAGCAGAAGGACAGAGACTGGAAACACCATATATTTT.